Listed here are 27 T cell receptor beta chains from one sample, sequenced in a study of T cells in Graves' hyperthyroidism and ophthalmopathy. Amplified TCR beta CDR3 regions came from RNA transcripts. In the first-round RT-PCR of the TCR CDR3, the HTBI primer set was used. Using its own MiXCR run on the multiplex PCR reads, TCRdb lists one record per CDR3 protein. This sample has over 300,000 distinct CDR3 sequences, with roughly 14% found just once. Sequencing was carried out using blood. These receptors were collected from a woman between 55 and 75 years old with Graves' hyperthyroidism.

This clonotype occurred a few times. Compared with germline, one end of the junction differs, possibly owing to a read error. The chain recombines TRBV28 with TRBJ1-1; D ambiguous. CDR1 is MDHEN and CDR2 is SYDVKM in the germline V gene. This CDR3 has 14 amino acids. CDR3 in DNA: TGTGCCAACAGTTTAGGGTACGGTAACACTGAAGCTTTCTTT. Translation gives CANSLGYGNTEAFF.

The chain carries TRBV16 and TRBJ1-1; D is unclear. Germline CDR1 is KGHSY and CDR2 is FQNENV. V lost 4 bases and J lost 2, with 11 bases in between. The CDR3 extends over 14 amino acids. CDR3 amino acids: CASSLPEGNTEAFF. The CDR3 DNA reads as TGTGCCAGCAGCCTCCCTGAAGGCAACACTGAAGCTTTCTTT.

Regarding this clonotype: This sequence may be a read error, since a much larger clone differs from it by one base. The gene calls are TRBV28 and TRBJ2-4; D is ambiguous. The CDR3 extends over 13 amino acids. Trimming took off 11 bases at V and 6 bases at J, with 17 bases between the two ends. Per the germline V gene, CDR1 is MDHEN and CDR2 is SYDVKM. CDR3 sequence (DNA): TGTGCCGGCACCTGGGGTCCGGGAAACATTCAGTACTTC. Encoded protein: CAGTWGPGNIQYF.

This clonotype was observed at least ten times. The chain recombines TRBV20-1 with TRBJ1-1; 9 nucleotides agree with TRBD1. With 6 bases clipped from V and 4 bases from J, the junction kept 12 bases outside the gene matches. Germline-derived CDR1 and CDR2 are DFQATT and SNEGSKA (reference sequence). The CDR3 has 15 amino acids. CDR3 DNA sequence: TGCAGTGCCAAGCCGGGACAGGGATGGAGCACTGAAGCTTTCTTT. Protein sequence: CSAKPGQGWSTEAFF.

The chain is built from TRBV20-1 and TRBJ2-1; 10 positions match TRBD2. V gave up 1 base and J gave up 8 bases; unmatched junction bases: 5. Germline loops: CDR1 DFQATT, CDR2 SNEGSKA (reference sequence). The CDR3 runs 14 residues. CDR3 bases: TGCAGTGCTAGAGTAGCGGGAGGTGGGTATGAGCAGTTCTTC. Protein sequence: CSARVAGGGYEQFF.

In this sample, this clonotype turned up a few times. This chain joins TRBV19 and TRBJ1-6, with D uncertain. V gave up 6 bases and J gave up 6 bases, with 12 bases separating them. The germline V gene has CDR1 LNHDA and CDR2 SQIVND (reference sequence). The length of the CDR3 is 14 residues. In DNA form, the CDR3 reads TGTGCCAGTAGACAAGGGTGGGCTAATTCACCCCTCCACTTT. Translated, it gives CASRQGWANSPLHF.

This clonotype has a count of ten or more. The chain has TRBV5-1 and TRBJ2-5; D is unresolved. The CDR3 spans 12 residues. V was cut by 4 bases and J by 5 bases, with 9 bases left in between. Germline lookup yields CDR1 SGHRS and CDR2 YFSETQ. The CDR3: CASSPGSETQYF. The CDR3 DNA is TGCGCCAGCAGCCCCGGGTCGGAGACCCAGTACTTC.

This clonotype was seen repeatedly, ten times or more. The V call is TRBV20-1, the J call TRBJ2-2; D gene uncertain. The CDR3 extends over 13 amino acids. From germline, CDR1 is DFQATT and CDR2 SNEGSKA (reference sequence). V lost 2 bases and J lost 6, with 10 bases in between. The CDR3 nucleotides are TGCAGTGCTAGACGATCTGGCCCCGGGGAGCTGTTTTTT. It specifies CSARRSGPGELFF.

This clonotype was seen many times. CDR3 loop: CASSPHPNSEQYF. For the CDR3, the DNA is TGTGCCAGCAGCCCCCACCCTAATAGCGAGCAGTACTTC. The chain links TRBV7-3 to TRBJ2-7; D remains ambiguous. The CDR3 sequence is 13 residues long. The germline V and J ends were trimmed by 5 bases and 6 bases, with 14 bases remaining between them. Germline CDR1 and CDR2: SGHTA and FQGTGA.

This clonotype was detected many times. CDR3 nucleotide sequence: TGTGCCAGCAGTTACTCGTGGGGAACTAGCACAGATACGCAGTATTTT. This codes for CASSYSWGTSTDTQYF. V is TRBV6-5 and J is TRBJ2-3; D not resolved. The CDR3 is 16 residues long. V shed 0 bases and J shed 0 bases, with 10 bases lying between them. Germline V gives CDR1 MNHEY, CDR2 SVGAGI.

At least ten counts were recorded for this clonotype. V is TRBV4-1 and J is TRBJ1-4; D uncertain. The CDR3 loop spans 16 amino acids. The V end lost 1 base, the J end lost 3 bases, and 12 bases lay between the germline ends. Per germline, CDR1 MGHRA and CDR2 YSYEKL. CDR3 nucleotide sequence: TGCGCCAGCAGCCAAGGGAGGCCCGTAGCTAATGAAAAACTGTTTTTT. Translating gives CASSQGRPVANEKLFF.

V and J are TRBV27 and TRBJ1-2; 9 nucleotides agree with TRBD1. The junction had 6 bases not matched to a gene; V was cut back by 8 bases and J by 2 bases. CDR1 is MNHEY, CDR2 SMNVEV, per germline (reference sequence). The CDR3 has 14 residues. CDR3 sequence: CASHRQGGNYGYTF. The CDR3 DNA reads as TGTGCCAGCCATCGACAGGGGGGCAACTATGGCTACACCTTC.

The rearrangement uses TRBV6-1 and TRBJ2-2, with D tentatively TRBD1 (5 bases). Germline loops: CDR1 MNHNS, CDR2 SASEGT. V lost 3 bases and J 3 bases, leaving 14 bases between the germline ends. The CDR3 loop spans 16 amino acids. The CDR3 nucleotides are TGTGCCAGCAGTGATGTGACAGTCTGGGACACCGGGGAGCTGTTTTTT. This encodes CASSDVTVWDTGELFF.

This clonotype has a count of ten or more. This chain links TRBV6-5 with TRBJ1-1, with D unresolved. V shed 1 base and J shed 1 base, with 10 bases lying between them. Germline loops: CDR1 MNHEY, CDR2 SVGAGI. The CDR3 length is 15 residues. The CDR3 reads CASSYLTPGNTEAFF. In DNA form, the CDR3 reads TGTGCCAGCAGTTACTTGACCCCGGGGAACACTGAAGCTTTCTTT.

This chain connects TRBV11-2 to TRBJ1-1; D unresolved. The CDR3 extends over 15 amino acids. Per germline, CDR1 SGHAT and CDR2 FQNNGV. Trimming stripped 0 bases from V and 1 base from J, with 9 bases between. The CDR3 coding sequence is TGTGCCAGCAGCTTAGATCCATCAGGGAACACTGAAGCTTTCTTT. Its translation: CASSLDPSGNTEAFF.

This clonotype was seen repeatedly, ten times or more. In nucleotides, the CDR3 is TGTGCCAGCAGCTTCCCAACTAGGAACGAGCAGTACTTC. Its translation is CASSFPTRNEQYF. The chain couples TRBV7-9 to TRBJ2-7, with D possibly TRBD2 on 5 matching bases. The ends were cut back, 3 bases at V and 5 bases at J, with 11 bases in the middle. Germline CDR1 reads SEHNR; CDR2 reads FQNEAQ (reference sequence). This CDR3 has 13 amino acids. Full variable domain (remainder filled in from reference TRBV7-9 and TRBJ2-7): DTGVSQNPRHKITKRGQNVTFRCDPISEHNRLYWYRQTLGQGPEFLTYFQNEAQLEKSRLLSDRFSAERPKGSFSTLEIQRTEQGDSAMYLCASSFPTRNEQYFGPGTRLTVT.

This clonotype was counted at least ten times. The chain is built from TRBV28 and TRBJ2-7, with 9 bases matching TRBD2. Germline trimming cut 2 bases from V and 3 bases from J; bases unmatched to any gene: 5. Germline V gene data show CDR1 as MDHEN and CDR2 as SYDVKM. CDR3 length equals 15 residues. Here the CDR3 reads CASSLGLAGIYEQYF. The CDR3 region has the DNA TGTGCCAGCAGTTTAGGTCTAGCGGGAATCTACGAGCAGTACTTC.

Concerning this clonotype: This may come from a read error, since a much larger clone is one base off. V and J are TRBV24-1 and TRBJ2-1; 8 bases are shared with TRBD1. There are 13 residues in the CDR3. Germline V gives CDR1 KGHDR, CDR2 SFDVKD. The CDR3 coding sequence is TGTGCCACCCAGGGGGCGCCCTACAGTGAGCAGTTCTTC. Its protein product is CATQGAPYSEQFF.

This clonotype is deemed medium-sized. This rearrangement joins TRBV20-1 to TRBJ2-1, with TRBD2 identical over 7 bases. The CDR3 sequence is 14 residues long. Germline V gives CDR1 DFQATT, CDR2 SNEGSKA (reference sequence). Here the CDR3 DNA reads TGCAGCGCCAAGAGTCTAGCGGACTACAATGAGCAGTTCTTC. It specifies CSAKSLADYNEQFF.

This clonotype was counted between two and nine times. This rearrangement joins TRBV19 to TRBJ1-5, with D possibly being TRBD1 (5 bases). CDR3 length: 13 amino acids. The germline CDR1 and CDR2 sequences are LNHDA and SQIVND (reference sequence). Deletions cut 4 bases from V and 6 bases from J, with 10 bases between. The CDR3 coding sequence is TGTGCCAGTAGTAGGCAGGGCGGTCAGCCCCAGCATTTT. This gives the protein CASSRQGGQPQHF.

This clonotype was seen many times. The J gene is TRBJ2-1, the V gene TRBV5-1; TRBD2 aligns across 8 bases. The CDR3 loop spans 14 amino acids. Trimming removed 2 bases from V and 6 bases from J; junction bases left unmatched: 4. Germline V CDR1 and CDR2: SGHRS, YFSETQ. CDR3 sequence: CASSFGTRANEQFF. The CDR3, as DNA: TGCGCCAGCAGCTTTGGGACTAGGGCCAATGAGCAGTTCTTC.

This clonotype was observed many times. This rearrangement joins TRBV27 to TRBJ2-5; D is possibly TRBD2 (6 bases). This CDR3 is built from 18 residues. Germline loops: CDR1 MNHEY, CDR2 SMNVEV (reference sequence). The germline V and J ends were trimmed by 5 bases and 2 bases, with 24 bases remaining between them. This chain's CDR3 is CASSRRERSNRGQETQYF. In DNA form, the CDR3 reads TGTGCCAGCAGTCGACGTGAGAGGTCTAACCGGGGGCAAGAGACCCAGTACTTC.

This clonotype was seen only a few times. The chain employs TRBV4-1 and TRBJ1-1; D is perhaps TRBD1 (5 bases). Germline CDR1 is MGHRA and CDR2 is YSYEKL. The CDR3 has 14 amino acids. V lost 3 bases, J lost 8 bases, and 16 bases lay in between. CDR3 loop: CASSHRGRYAEAFF. Written as DNA, the CDR3 is TGCGCCAGCAGCCACCGGGGACGGTACGCGGAAGCTTTCTTT.

In this sample, this clonotype turned up a few times. The chain joins TRBV19 to TRBJ2-2, with a weak D call TRBD2 (6 bases). CDR1 LNHDA and CDR2 SQIVND come from the germline V gene (reference sequence). This CDR3 is 16 amino acids long. V was clipped by 3 bases and J by 3 bases, with 14 bases between them. The CDR3 loop reads CASSIAARGYTGELFF. The CDR3 region has the DNA TGTGCCAGTAGTATCGCCGCGCGGGGATACACCGGGGAGCTGTTTTTT. The full variable domain, rest sourced from reference TRBV19 and TRBJ2-2, is DGGITQSPKYLFRKEGQNVTLSCEQNLNHDAMYWYRQDPGQGLRLIYYSQIVNDFQKGDIAEGYSVSREKKESFPLTVTSAQKNPTAFYLCASSIAARGYTGELFFGEGSRLTVL.

This clonotype was counted at least ten times. This chain connects TRBV24-1 to TRBJ2-3; D gene uncertain. V was shortened by 4 bases and J by 1 base, with 8 bases between the two germline ends. The germline V gene has CDR1 KGHDR and CDR2 SFDVKD. The CDR3 is made up of 14 amino acids. The CDR3 sequence: CATSDQSRTDTQYF. DNA of the CDR3: TGTGCCACCAGTGACCAAAGTCGCACAGATACGCAGTATTTT.

In this sample, this clonotype turned up once. V usage is TRBV2 and J usage is TRBJ2-2, with D possibly matching TRBD2 (5 bases). Germline CDR1 reads SNHLY; CDR2 reads FYNNEI. The CDR3 runs 14 residues. Trimming removed 6 bases from V and 6 bases from J, with 14 bases in between. CDR3 amino acids: CASRAEGFPGELFF. The CDR3 nucleotides are TGTGCCAGCAGAGCGGAAGGGTTTCCCGGGGAGCTGTTTTTT.

This clonotype was found a few times. A read error may explain this, as a much larger clone is one base away. V is TRBV7-9 and J is TRBJ2-1, with 13 positions matching TRBD2. The CDR3 is made up of 16 amino acids. CDR1 and CDR2 from the germline V gene are SEHNR and FQNEAQ (reference sequence). The CDR3, as DNA: TGTGCCAGCGGCTTTCCGGGACTAGCGGGATGGGATGAGCAGTTCTTC. Its protein is CASGFPGLAGWDEQFF.